This passage covers 30 T cell receptor beta chains from one sample sequenced in a study of T cells in localized non-small cell lung cancer. TCRdb's copy holds only in-frame clones and misses some; the assay was immunoSEQ multiplex PCR. The profile shows approximately 28,000 clones, approximately 86% of them singletons. Sequences were derived from peripheral blood mononuclear cells, sampled before any cancer treatment. The receptors were sampled from a woman aged 40 to 75 with stage III lung adenocarcinoma.

On this clone: At one boundary the junction diverges from the germline segment, which might be a read error. The chain joins TRBV2 to TRBJ2-5; D ambiguous. The CDR3 contains 13 residues. Looked up from germline, CDR1 is SNHLY and CDR2 is FYNNEI. Written as DNA, the CDR3 is TGTGCCAGCAGTGAAGTCAGTCAAGAGGCCCAGTACTTC. Translation gives CASSEVSQEAQYF.

This chain connects TRBV7-2 to TRBJ1-1; D unresolved. V was pared by 1 base and J by 6 bases, with 3 bases between. The germline V gene encodes CDR1 SGHTA and CDR2 FQGNSA. This CDR3 comprises 11 residues. CDR3 sequence reads: CASSLGSEAFF. The CDR3 DNA sequence: TGTGCCAGCAGCTTAGGGTCTGAAGCTTTCTTT.

The rearrangement joins TRBV21-1 to TRBJ2-5. TRBV21-1 is marked as a pseudogene. CDR3 length: 10 residues. Here the CDR3 DNA reads TGTGCCAGCAGCAACCACCCGTGGTACTTC. Encoded protein: CASSNHPWYF.

This clone occurred once. The rearrangement links TRBV9 to TRBJ2-5; 9 bases line up with TRBD2. Trimming removed 4 bases from V and 6 bases from J; junction bases left unmatched: 16. Germline V gives CDR1 SGDLS, CDR2 YYNGEE. This CDR3 is built from 17 residues. CDR3 sequence: CASSPSPGGGAPQTQYF. In DNA, the CDR3 is TGTGCCAGCAGCCCTTCACCCGGCGGGGGGGCCCCCCAGACCCAGTACTTC.

J is TRBJ2-1 and V is TRBV14, with TRBD2 identical over 9 bases. Germline V lookup: CDR1 SGHDN, CDR2 FVKESK. Trimming removed 1 base from V and 7 bases from J; junction bases left unmatched: 8. The CDR3 extends over 16 amino acids. The CDR3, as DNA: TGTGCCAGCAGCCAAGCATGGGGGACTAGCACGAATGAGCAGTTCTTC. Amino acid sequence: CASSQAWGTSTNEQFF.

The CDR3 DNA sequence: TGTGCCAGCAGCTTAGAGATCGGTGCCCTTAACTATGGCTACACCTTC. This sequence encodes CASSLEIGALNYGYTF. This chain links TRBV7-8 with TRBJ1-2, with unresolved D. The CDR3 runs to 16 residues. The germline V gene encodes CDR1 SGHVS and CDR2 FQNEAQ. V gave up 1 base and J gave up 1 base, with 13 bases separating them.

This clone was seen a single time. V usage is TRBV9 and J usage is TRBJ2-3; no reliable D call. The V end lost 4 bases, the J end lost 2 bases, and 20 bases lay between the germline ends. This CDR3 has 17 residues. Germline CDR1 is SGDLS and CDR2 is YYNGEE. CDR3 DNA sequence: TGTGCCAGCAGCTCCCCGTACGCAGACCTCCCCACAGATACGCAGTATTTT. Translating gives CASSSPYADLPTDTQYF.

This chain uses TRBV20-1 with TRBJ2-7, with D unclear. The germline CDR1 and CDR2 sequences are DFQATT and SNEGSKA (reference sequence). The germline V and J ends were trimmed by 5 bases and 0 bases, with 5 bases remaining between them. The CDR3 is made up of 11 amino acids. CDR3 DNA sequence: TGCAGTGCTTGGGACTCCTACGAGCAGTACTTC. Translated, it gives CSAWDSYEQYF.

This clone occurred once. The chain employs TRBV27 and TRBJ2-4, with 7 bases lining up with TRBD2. The germline gives CDR1 MNHEY, CDR2 SMNVEV (reference sequence). The CDR3 extends over 15 amino acids. Trimming cost V 0 bases and J 6 bases; bases outside gene matches: 5. The CDR3 protein is CASSLSWGGINIQYF. In DNA form, the CDR3 reads TGTGCCAGCAGTTTATCGTGGGGGGGTATAAACATTCAGTACTTC.

V usage is TRBV5-4 and J usage is TRBJ1-4, with 11 nucleotides matching TRBD1. V gave up 4 bases and J gave up 7 bases; unmatched junction bases: 12. The CDR3 is 17 residues long. Germline V CDR1 and CDR2: SGHNT, YYREEE (reference sequence). For the CDR3, the DNA is TGTGCCAGCAGCACACCCCGGGACAGGGGGAGAGGTGAAAAACTGTTTTTT. Translation gives CASSTPRDRGRGEKLFF.

V is TRBV12-5 and J is TRBJ2-3; 7 bases fit TRBD2. V was pared by 1 base and J by 0 bases, with 7 bases of the junction left unmatched. Germline CDR1 is LGHNT and CDR2 is FRNRAP. The CDR3 loop spans 17 amino acids. The CDR3 nucleotides read TGTGCTAGTGGTTTGGGCCGGGGGGTCGATAGCACAGATACGCAGTATTTT. This sequence encodes CASGLGRGVDSTDTQYF.

This chain joins TRBV5-1 and TRBJ2-7; 8 positions agree with TRBD2. Germline assignment: CDR1 SGHRS and CDR2 YFSETQ. With V trimmed by 1 base and J by 7 bases, 4 bases remained unmatched. The CDR3 extends over 13 amino acids. CDR3 loop: CASSLSRLAEQYF. CDR3 nucleotide sequence: TGCGCCAGCAGCTTGTCGAGACTAGCGGAGCAGTACTTC.

The chain is built from TRBV6-1 and TRBJ1-1; D remains ambiguous. Germline CDR1 is MNHNS and CDR2 is SASEGT. The CDR3 covers 14 residues. The V gene lost 7 bases and the J gene lost 3 bases, with 15 bases spanning the gap. Here the CDR3 DNA reads TGTGCCAGCACCTCCATGGACGCGGACACTGAAGCTTTCTTT. The encoded protein is CASTSMDADTEAFF.

The genes are TRBV28 and TRBJ2-7; D tentatively fits TRBD1 or TRBD2 (6 bases each). Germline V CDR1 and CDR2: MDHEN, SYDVKM. The CDR3 has 14 residues. Trimming shortened V by 1 base and J by 2 bases, and 9 bases separated the two germline ends. The CDR3 bases are TGTGCCAGCAGTTTATCGGGGGCAGCCTACGAGCAGTACTTC. Encoded protein: CASSLSGAAYEQYF.

The gene calls are TRBV21-1 and TRBJ2-1; the table's D gene call, TRBD2, was not cross checked with the DNA. TRBV21-1 represents a pseudogene. The CDR3 has 15 residues. CDR3 sequence: CASSKFGRGDNEQFF. The DNA for the CDR3 is TGTGCCAGCAGCAAATTCGGGAGAGGGGATAATGAGCAGTTCTTC.

The genes are TRBV5-6 and TRBJ1-3; no definite D call. V was clipped by 5 bases and J by 0 bases, with 9 bases between them. This CDR3 contains 14 residues. Germline V gene sequence: CDR1 SGHDT, CDR2 YYEEEE. The CDR3: CASSNTDSGNTIYF. The CDR3 region has the DNA TGTGCCAGCAGTAATACAGACTCTGGAAACACCATATATTTT.

The count of this clone is one. This chain uses TRBV19 with TRBJ2-5; D perhaps matches TRBD2 (5 bases). Per germline, CDR1 LNHDA and CDR2 SQIVND (reference sequence). CDR3 length: 15 amino acids. The V end was cut by 4 bases, the J end by 8 bases, with 20 bases between. CDR3 sequence reads: CASSTLFGVGVTQYF. CDR3 bases: TGTGCCAGTAGTACTTTGTTCGGGGTTGGTGTAACCCAGTACTTC. The entire variable domain, with the rest obtained from reference TRBV19 and TRBJ2-5, is as follows: DGGITQSPKYLFRKEGQNVTLSCEQNLNHDAMYWYRQDPGQGLRLIYYSQIVNDFQKGDIAEGYSVSREKKESFPLTVTSAQKNPTAFYLCASSTLFGVGVTQYFGPGTRLLVL.

The rearrangement joins TRBV6-5 to TRBJ1-5, with 7 bases fitting TRBD1. Per the germline V gene, CDR1 is MNHEY and CDR2 is SVGAGI. The length of the CDR3 is 13 residues. The V segment lost 6 bases and the J segment 5 bases; nucleotides outside the gene matches: 4. The CDR3 here is CASRRQGHQPQHF. The CDR3 DNA reads as TGTGCCAGCAGACGACAGGGTCATCAGCCCCAGCATTTT.

V usage is TRBV15 and J usage is TRBJ1-2; unclear D gene. CDR3 length: 14 amino acids. V was clipped by 0 bases and J by 3 bases, with 8 bases between them. Germline V gene data show CDR1 as LNHNV and CDR2 as YYDKDF (reference sequence). The CDR3 DNA follows: TGTGCCACCAGCAGAGATCGCGGGTACTATGGCTACACCTTC. Amino acids: CATSRDRGYYGYTF.

The chain links TRBV30 to TRBJ1-2; tentatively, D is TRBD1 (6 bases). The germline V and J ends were trimmed by 2 bases and 6 bases, with 16 bases remaining between them. Germline V gives CDR1 GTSNPN, CDR2 SVGIG (reference sequence). The CDR3 has 14 residues. The CDR3 region is CAWSLFGGANGYTF. CDR3 nucleotide sequence: TGTGCCTGGAGTCTCTTCGGGGGGGCTAATGGCTACACCTTC.

This sequence joins TRBV7-9 and TRBJ1-4; no clear D. The germline V and J ends were trimmed by 5 bases and 2 bases, with 6 bases remaining between them. The CDR3 spans 13 residues. Germline V lookup: CDR1 SEHNR, CDR2 FQNEAQ (reference sequence). CDR3 residues: CASSQATNEKLFF. As DNA, the CDR3 is TGTGCCAGCAGCCAGGCTACTAATGAAAAACTGTTTTTT.

The CDR3 DNA follows: TGCAGCGCGGCTGGGCAGCTCTTGGGAGATACGCAGTATTTT. It specifies CSAAGQLLGDTQYF. The V and J genes are TRBV29-1 and TRBJ2-3; D is undetermined. The CDR3 has 14 amino acids. Germline-derived CDR1 and CDR2 are SQVTM and ANQGSEA. The V end lost 7 bases, the J end lost 5 bases, and 19 bases lay between the germline ends.

The rearrangement links TRBV25-1 to TRBJ2-3, with 9 bases that match TRBD1. Germline V gives CDR1 MGHDK, CDR2 SYGVNS. This CDR3 is built from 16 residues. V lost 1 base, J lost 4 bases, and 6 bases stayed unmatched. The CDR3 loop is CASSESTGGFADTQYF. The CDR3, as DNA: TGTGCCAGCAGTGAATCGACAGGGGGTTTTGCAGATACGCAGTATTTT.

This clone turned up a few times. The V gene is TRBV7-2, the J gene TRBJ2-3; 9 positions agree with TRBD2. CDR1 and CDR2 (germline): SGHTA, FQGNSA. The trim removed 1 base at V and 5 bases at J, leaving 7 bases unmatched. The CDR3 covers 16 residues. CDR3 sequence reads: CASSLDAGGQGDTQYF. In nucleotides, the CDR3 is TGTGCCAGCAGCTTAGACGCGGGAGGGCAAGGAGATACGCAGTATTTT.

Only one count was recorded for this clone. The V call is TRBV4-2, the J call TRBJ2-3; the match to TRBD2 covers 9 bases. Germline V gene sequence: CDR1 LGHNA, CDR2 YNFKEQ. The trim removed 1 base at V and 1 base at J, leaving 6 bases unmatched. CDR3 length: 17 residues. The CDR3 is CASSQAPLAGGTDTQYF. CDR3 DNA sequence: TGTGCCAGCAGCCAAGCCCCACTAGCGGGCGGCACAGATACGCAGTATTTT.

The chain combines TRBV6-4 with TRBJ1-1; D gene ambiguous. This CDR3 has 17 residues. Germline CDR1 and CDR2: MRHNA and SNTAGT. V was pared by 0 bases and J by 3 bases, with 17 bases between. The CDR3 protein is CASSDSPSERHHTEAFF. The CDR3 DNA reads as TGTGCCAGCAGTGACTCCCCCTCCGAAAGACACCACACTGAAGCTTTCTTT.

The chain links TRBV15 to TRBJ2-2; tentatively, D is TRBD1 (5 bases). V lost 3 bases and J 4 bases, leaving 9 bases between the germline ends. The CDR3 is 14 residues long. Per germline, CDR1 LNHNV and CDR2 YYDKDF (reference sequence). The CDR3 DNA reads TGTGCCACCAGCAGGGGGCAAGGCACCGGGGAGCTGTTTTTT. It specifies CATSRGQGTGELFF.

V is TRBV10-3 and J is TRBJ2-7, with D perhaps TRBD2 (6 bases). V was cut by 0 bases and J by 7 bases, with 13 bases left in between. Per the germline V gene, CDR1 is ENHRY and CDR2 is SYGVKD. The CDR3 covers 14 residues. CDR3 in amino acids: CAISESTRETEQYF. CDR3 DNA sequence: TGTGCCATCAGTGAGTCGACTAGAGAGACAGAGCAGTACTTC.

The chain joins TRBV2 to TRBJ2-2, with a tentative D call TRBD2 (5 bases). CDR1 and CDR2 (germline): SNHLY, FYNNEI. This CDR3 has 11 amino acids. The V end lost 8 bases, the J end lost 4 bases, and 5 bases lay between the germline ends. For the CDR3, the DNA is TGTGCCAGCGCGGGCACCGGGGAGCTGTTTTTT. As protein: CASAGTGELFF. Together with reference TRBV2 and TRBJ2-2, the CDR3 gives the full variable domain: EPEVTQTPSHQVTQMGQEVILRCVPISNHLYFYWYRQILGQKVEFLVSFYNNEISEKSEIFDDQFSVERPDGSNFTLKIRSTKLEDSAMYFCASAGTGELFFGEGSRLTVL.

V and J are TRBV7-2 and TRBJ2-5, with D tentatively TRBD1 or TRBD2 (5 bases each). The CDR3 totals 13 residues. Trimming stripped 5 bases from V and 5 bases from J, with 12 bases between. Germline CDR1 reads SGHTA; CDR2 reads FQGNSA. Here the CDR3 DNA reads TGTGCCAGCAGCCAGAACTGGGGGGAGACCCAGTACTTC. Translated, it gives CASSQNWGETQYF.